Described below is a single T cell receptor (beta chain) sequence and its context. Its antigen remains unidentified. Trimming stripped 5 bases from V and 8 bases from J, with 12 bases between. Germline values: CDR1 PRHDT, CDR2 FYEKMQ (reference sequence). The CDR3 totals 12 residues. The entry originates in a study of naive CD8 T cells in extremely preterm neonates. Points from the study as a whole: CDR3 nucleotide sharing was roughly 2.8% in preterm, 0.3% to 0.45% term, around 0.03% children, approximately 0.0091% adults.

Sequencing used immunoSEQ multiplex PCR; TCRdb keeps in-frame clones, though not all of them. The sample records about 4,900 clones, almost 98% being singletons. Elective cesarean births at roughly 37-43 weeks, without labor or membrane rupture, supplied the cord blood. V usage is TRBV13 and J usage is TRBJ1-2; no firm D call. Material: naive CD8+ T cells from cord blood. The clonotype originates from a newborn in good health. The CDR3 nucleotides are TGTGCCAGCAGCATAAACTCGGGGGGCTACACCTTC. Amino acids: CASSINSGGYTF. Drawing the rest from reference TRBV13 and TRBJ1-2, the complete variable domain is AAGVIQSPRHLIKEKRETATLKCYPIPRHDTVYWYQQGPGQDPQFLISFYEKMQSDKGSIPDRFSAQQFSDYHSELNMSSLELGDSALYFCASSINSGGYTFGSGTRLTVV.